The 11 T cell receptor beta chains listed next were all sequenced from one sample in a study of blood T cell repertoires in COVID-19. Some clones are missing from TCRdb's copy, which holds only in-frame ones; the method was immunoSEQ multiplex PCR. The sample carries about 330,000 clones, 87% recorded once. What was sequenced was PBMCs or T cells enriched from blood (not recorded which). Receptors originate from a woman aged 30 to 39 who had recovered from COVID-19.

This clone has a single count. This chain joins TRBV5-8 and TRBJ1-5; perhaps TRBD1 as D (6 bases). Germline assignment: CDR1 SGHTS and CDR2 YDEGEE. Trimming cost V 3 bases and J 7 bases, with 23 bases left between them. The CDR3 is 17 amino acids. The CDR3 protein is CASSWNRGAQGYQPQHF. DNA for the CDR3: TGTGCCAGCAGCTGGAATCGGGGGGCGCAGGGATACCAGCCCCAGCATTTT. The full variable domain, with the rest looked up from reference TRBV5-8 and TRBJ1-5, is EAGVTQSPTHLIKTRGQQATLRCSPISGHTSVYWYQQALGLGLQFLLWYDEGEERNRGNFPPRFSGRQFPNYSSELNVNALELEDSALYLCASSWNRGAQGYQPQHFGDGTRLSIL.

CDR3 DNA sequence: TGTGCCATAGAGACAGGGCAGCGCTACACCTTC. Amino acids: CAIETGQRYTF. The genes are TRBV10-3 and TRBJ1-2; TRBD1 aligns across 7 bases. This CDR3 contains 11 residues. Per the germline V gene, CDR1 is ENHRY and CDR2 is SYGVKD. V trimming: 9 bases; J trimming: 9 bases; junction bases outside the gene matches: 7.

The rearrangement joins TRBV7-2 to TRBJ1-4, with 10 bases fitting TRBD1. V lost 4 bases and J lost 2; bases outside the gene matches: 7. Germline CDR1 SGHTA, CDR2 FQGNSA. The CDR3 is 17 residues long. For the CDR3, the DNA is TGTGCCAGCAGCTCCGGGACAGGGGTTATCACTAATGAAAAACTGTTTTTT. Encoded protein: CASSSGTGVITNEKLFF.

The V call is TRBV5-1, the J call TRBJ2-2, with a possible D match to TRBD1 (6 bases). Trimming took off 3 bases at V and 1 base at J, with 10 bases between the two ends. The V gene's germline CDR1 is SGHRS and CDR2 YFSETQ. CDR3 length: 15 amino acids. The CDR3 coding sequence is TGCGCCAGCAGCTGGCCGACAGGGAACACCGGGGAGCTGTTTTTT. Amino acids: CASSWPTGNTGELFF.

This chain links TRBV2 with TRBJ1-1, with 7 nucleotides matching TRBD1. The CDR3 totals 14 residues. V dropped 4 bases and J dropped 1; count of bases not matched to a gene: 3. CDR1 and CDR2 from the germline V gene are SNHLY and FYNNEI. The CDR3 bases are TGTGCCAGCAGTGGACAGGGAACGAACACTGAAGCTTTCTTT. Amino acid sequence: CASSGQGTNTEAFF.

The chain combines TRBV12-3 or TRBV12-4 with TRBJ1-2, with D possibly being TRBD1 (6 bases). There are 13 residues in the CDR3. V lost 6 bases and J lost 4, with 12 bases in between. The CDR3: CASRRGQTYGYTF. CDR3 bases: TGTGCCAGCAGAAGAGGACAGACCTATGGCTACACCTTC.

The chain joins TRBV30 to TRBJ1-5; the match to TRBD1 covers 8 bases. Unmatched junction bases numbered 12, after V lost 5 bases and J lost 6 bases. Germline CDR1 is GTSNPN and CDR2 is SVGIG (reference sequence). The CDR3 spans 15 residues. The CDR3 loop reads CAWGPGTGWGQPQHF. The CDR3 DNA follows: TGTGCCTGGGGGCCAGGGACAGGTTGGGGTCAGCCCCAGCATTTT.

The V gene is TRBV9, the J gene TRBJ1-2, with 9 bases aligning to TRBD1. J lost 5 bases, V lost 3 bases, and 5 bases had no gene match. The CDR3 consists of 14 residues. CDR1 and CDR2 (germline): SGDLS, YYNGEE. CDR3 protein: CASSADRGVYGYTF. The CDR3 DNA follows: TGTGCCAGCAGCGCCGACAGGGGGGTGTATGGCTACACCTTC.

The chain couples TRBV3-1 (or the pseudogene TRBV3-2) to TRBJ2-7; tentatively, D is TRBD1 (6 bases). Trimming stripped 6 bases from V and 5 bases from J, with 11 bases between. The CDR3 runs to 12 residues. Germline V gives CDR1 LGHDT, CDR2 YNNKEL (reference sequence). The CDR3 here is CASSQGFHEQYF. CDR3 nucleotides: TGTGCCAGCAGTCAGGGGTTCCACGAGCAGTACTTC.

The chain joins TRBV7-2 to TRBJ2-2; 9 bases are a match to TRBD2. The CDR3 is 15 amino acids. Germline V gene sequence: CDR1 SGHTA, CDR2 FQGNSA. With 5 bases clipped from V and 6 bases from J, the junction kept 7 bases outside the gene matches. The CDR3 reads CASSIIAGAPGELFF. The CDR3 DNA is TGTGCCAGCAGCATAATAGCGGGGGCCCCCGGGGAGCTGTTTTTT.

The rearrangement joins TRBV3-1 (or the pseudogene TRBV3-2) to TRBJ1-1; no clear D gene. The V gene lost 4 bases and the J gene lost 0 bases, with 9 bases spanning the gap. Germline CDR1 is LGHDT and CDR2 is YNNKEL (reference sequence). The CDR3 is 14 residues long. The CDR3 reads CASSRQAVNTEAFF. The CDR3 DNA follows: TGTGCCAGCAGCCGGCAGGCAGTGAACACTGAAGCTTTCTTT.